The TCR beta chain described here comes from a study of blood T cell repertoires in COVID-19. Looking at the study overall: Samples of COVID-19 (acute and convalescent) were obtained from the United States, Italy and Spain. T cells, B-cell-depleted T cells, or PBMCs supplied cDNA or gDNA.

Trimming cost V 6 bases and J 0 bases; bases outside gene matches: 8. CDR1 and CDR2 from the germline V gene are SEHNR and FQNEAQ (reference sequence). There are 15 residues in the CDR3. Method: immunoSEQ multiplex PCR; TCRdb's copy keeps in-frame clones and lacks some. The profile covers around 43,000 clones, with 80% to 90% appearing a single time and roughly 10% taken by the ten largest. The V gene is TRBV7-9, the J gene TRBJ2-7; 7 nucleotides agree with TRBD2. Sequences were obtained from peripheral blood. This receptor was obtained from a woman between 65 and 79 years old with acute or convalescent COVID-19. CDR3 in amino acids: CASSTPGGSSYEQYV. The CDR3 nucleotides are TGTGCCAGCAGTACCCCCGGGGGGAGCTCCTACGAGCAGTACGTC.